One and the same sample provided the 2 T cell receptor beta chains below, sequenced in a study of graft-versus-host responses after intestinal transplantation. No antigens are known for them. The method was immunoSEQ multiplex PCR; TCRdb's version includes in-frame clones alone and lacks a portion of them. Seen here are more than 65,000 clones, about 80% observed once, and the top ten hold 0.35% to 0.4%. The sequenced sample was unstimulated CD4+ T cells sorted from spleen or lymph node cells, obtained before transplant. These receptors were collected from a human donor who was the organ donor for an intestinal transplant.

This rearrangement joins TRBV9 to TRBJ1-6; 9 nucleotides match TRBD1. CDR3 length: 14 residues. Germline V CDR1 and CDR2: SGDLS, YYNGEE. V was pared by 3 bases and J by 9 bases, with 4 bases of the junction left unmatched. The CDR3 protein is CASSGGQGSSPLHF. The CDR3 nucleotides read TGTGCCAGCAGCGGCGGACAGGGGAGTTCACCCCTCCACTTT.

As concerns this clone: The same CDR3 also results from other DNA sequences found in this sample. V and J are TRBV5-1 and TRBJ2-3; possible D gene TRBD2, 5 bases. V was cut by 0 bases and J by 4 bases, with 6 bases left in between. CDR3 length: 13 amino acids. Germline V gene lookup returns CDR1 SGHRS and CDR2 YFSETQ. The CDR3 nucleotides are TGCGCCAGCAGCTTGGGGGGAGCAGATACGCAGTATTTT. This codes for CASSLGGADTQYF. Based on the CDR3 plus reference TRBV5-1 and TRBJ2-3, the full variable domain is KAGVTQTPRYLIKTRGQQVTLSCSPISGHRSVSWYQQTPGQGLQFLFEYFSETQRNKGNFPGRFSGRQFSNSRSEMNVSTLELGDSALYLCASSLGGADTQYFGPGTRLTVL.